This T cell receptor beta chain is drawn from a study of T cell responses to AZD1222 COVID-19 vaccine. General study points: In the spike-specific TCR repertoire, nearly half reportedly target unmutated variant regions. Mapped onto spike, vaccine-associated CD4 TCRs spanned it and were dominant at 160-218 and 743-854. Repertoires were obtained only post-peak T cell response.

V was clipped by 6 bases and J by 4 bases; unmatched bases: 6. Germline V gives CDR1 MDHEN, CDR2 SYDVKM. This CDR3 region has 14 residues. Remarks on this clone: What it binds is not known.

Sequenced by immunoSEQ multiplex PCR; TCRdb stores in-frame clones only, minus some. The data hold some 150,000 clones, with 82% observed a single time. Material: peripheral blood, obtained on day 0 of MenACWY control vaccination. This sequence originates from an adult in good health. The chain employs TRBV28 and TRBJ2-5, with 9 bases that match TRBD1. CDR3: CASRRQGVGETQYF. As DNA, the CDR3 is TGTGCCAGCAGGAGACAGGGGGTGGGAGAGACCCAGTACTTC.